The 27 T cell receptor beta chains below were found in one sample sequenced in a study of T cells expressing NK-cell markers. No DNA is given; TCRdb re-called the 5' RACE reads and lists each CDR3 protein once. This table lists approximately 460,000 distinct CDR3 sequences. Material for sequencing was blood T cells: a sorted CD56 or NKG2C T cell subset, CD4+ or CD8+ T cells, or bulk PBMC T cells (not recorded which). These receptor sequences come from a woman between 18 and 75 years old in good health.

The gene calls are TRBV20-1 and TRBJ2-1. The CDR3 contains 11 residues. The germline CDR1 and CDR2 sequences are DFQATT and SNEGSKA (reference sequence). This CDR3 is CSARDTNEQFF.

The chain employs TRBV7-3 and TRBJ1-1. The CDR3 length is 15 residues. CDR1 and CDR2 (germline): SGHTA, FQGTGA. Here the CDR3 reads CASSLRPSLNTEAFF.

V and J are TRBV5-6 and TRBJ2-4; the TRBD2 assignment by TCRdb is unverifiable without DNA. The CDR3 consists of 18 residues. CDR1 and CDR2 (germline): SGHDT, YYEEEE. CDR3: CASSRLAGTLLAKNIQYF.

The J gene is TRBJ2-2, the V gene TRBV29-1; with no DNA, the TCRdb D assignment of TRBD2 cannot be verified. Germline V gives CDR1 SQVTM, CDR2 ANQGSEA. The CDR3 contains 16 residues. CDR3 sequence reads: CSVEEGEAANTGELFF.

J is TRBJ1-4 and V is TRBV4-3; as DNA is missing, the TRBD1 call by TCRdb cannot be tested. Germline V gene data show CDR1 as LGHNA and CDR2 as YSLEER. The CDR3 is 15 residues long. CDR3 sequence reads: CASRRRGDSNEKLFF.

V and J are TRBV4-3 and TRBJ1-2; the TRBD1 assignment by TCRdb is unverifiable without DNA. CDR1 is LGHNA and CDR2 is YSLEER in the germline V gene. The CDR3 is made up of 15 amino acids. The CDR3 region is CASSPRQGAPYGYTF.

The chain is built from TRBV19 and TRBJ2-1; TCRdb's D call of TRBD2 is untestable without DNA. CDR3 length: 16 amino acids. Germline V lookup: CDR1 LNHDA, CDR2 SQIVND (reference sequence). The CDR3 sequence is CASSQTSGSSYNEQFF. The whole variable domain, remainder taken from reference TRBV19 and TRBJ2-1, is DGGITQSPKYLFRKEGQNVTLSCEQNLNHDAMYWYRQDPGQGLRLIYYSQIVNDFQKGDIAEGYSVSREKKESFPLTVTSAQKNPTAFYLCASSQTSGSSYNEQFFGPGTRLTVL.

The genes are TRBV11-1 and TRBJ2-3; TCRdb's D gene call, TRBD1, goes unchecked for lack of DNA. There are 19 residues in the CDR3. Germline V gene lookup returns CDR1 SGHAT and CDR2 FQDESV (reference sequence). CDR3 loop: CASSPRGATGFRSTDTQYF.

The chain links TRBV12-3 or TRBV12-4 to TRBJ2-1; without DNA, the TCRdb call of TRBD1 cannot be checked. The CDR3 consists of 17 residues. This CDR3 reads CASRPSAGRRANNEQFF.

The genes are TRBV12-3 or TRBV12-4 and TRBJ1-1. This CDR3 comprises 14 residues. CDR3 region: CASGSRNGGTEAFF.

This chain links TRBV7-2 with TRBJ2-5. Germline CDR1 is SGHTA and CDR2 is FQGNSA. The CDR3 spans 15 residues. CDR3 protein: CASSRDAGVGKTQYF.

This chain uses TRBV6-5 with TRBJ2-1. Germline values: CDR1 MNHEY, CDR2 SVGAGI. CDR3 length: 14 amino acids. This CDR3 is CASSYSRLRNEQFF.

The rearrangement links TRBV15 to TRBJ1-2; TCRdb names TRBD1, which stays unverified in the absence of DNA. Germline V gene sequence: CDR1 LNHNV, CDR2 YYDKDF (reference sequence). This CDR3 has 15 amino acids. This CDR3 reads CATSSGDRFSYGYTF.

V and J are TRBV27 and TRBJ2-7; TCRdb's assignment of TRBD1 cannot be checked, as there is no DNA. This CDR3 has 16 amino acids. CDR1 MNHEY and CDR2 SMNVEV come from the germline V gene (reference sequence). The CDR3 region is CASSSVPGTGTYEQYF.

The chain has TRBV6-1 and TRBJ2-5; TCRdb returns TRBD2, unconfirmable since there is no DNA. Germline V lookup: CDR1 MNHNS, CDR2 SASEGT. CDR3 length: 13 residues. The CDR3: CASNWRGLKTQYF.

The chain carries TRBV15 and TRBJ1-2; the D call of TRBD1 rests on TCRdb alone, since no DNA is present to check it. Per the germline V gene, CDR1 is LNHNV and CDR2 is YYDKDF (reference sequence). This CDR3 has 14 residues. The CDR3 protein is CATSGAGYGEGYTF.

The gene calls are TRBV27 and TRBJ2-5; TCRdb's D call, TRBD2, is unchecked because there is no DNA. This CDR3 is 16 amino acids long. Germline CDR1 MNHEY, CDR2 SMNVEV (reference sequence). CDR3 amino acids: CASSAPRTSGSKTQYF.

The V call is TRBV10-3, the J call TRBJ2-3. Germline CDR1 is ENHRY and CDR2 is SYGVKD. The CDR3 runs to 13 residues. CDR3 in amino acids: CAISEDSTDTQYF.

The rearrangement uses TRBV7-6 and TRBJ2-3; TCRdb reports TRBD1, a call that lacks DNA to check it against. Germline V gene sequence: CDR1 SGHVS, CDR2 FNYEAQ. This CDR3 contains 16 residues. The CDR3 sequence is CASSRGTGIMTDTQYF.

This chain uses TRBV20-1 with TRBJ1-2; TCRdb returns TRBD1, unconfirmable since there is no DNA. Germline CDR1 and CDR2: DFQATT and SNEGSKA (reference sequence). This CDR3 contains 11 residues. The CDR3 reads CSARGVYGYTF.

V and J are TRBV20-1 and TRBJ2-1; with no DNA, the TCRdb D assignment of TRBD1 cannot be verified. CDR1 is DFQATT, CDR2 SNEGSKA, per germline (reference sequence). The CDR3 is 12 amino acids. The CDR3 sequence: CSARGVWNEQFF.

The V gene is TRBV20-1, the J gene TRBJ2-7; TCRdb's D call, TRBD2, is unchecked because there is no DNA. The CDR3 runs to 15 residues. The germline V gene has CDR1 DFQATT and CDR2 SNEGSKA (reference sequence). The CDR3 is CSARGGSGRVYEQYF.

The J gene is TRBJ2-5, the V gene TRBV5-5; TCRdb designates TRBD2, a call that cannot be tested without DNA. This CDR3 comprises 15 residues. Per germline, CDR1 SGHKS and CDR2 YYEKEE (reference sequence). The CDR3 protein is CASSGLAGNQETQYF.

The gene calls are TRBV20-1 and TRBJ2-3; TCRdb reports TRBD1, a call that lacks DNA to check it against. CDR1 and CDR2 (germline): DFQATT, SNEGSKA (reference sequence). The CDR3 consists of 13 residues. The CDR3 loop is CSYRDPDTDTQYF.

V usage is TRBV29-1 and J usage is TRBJ2-3; TCRdb's D gene call, TRBD1, goes unchecked for lack of DNA. The CDR3 has 14 amino acids. The V gene's germline CDR1 is SQVTM and CDR2 ANQGSEA. CDR3 protein: CSVEGGAGTDTQYF.

The chain combines TRBV20-1 with TRBJ2-4. CDR1 is DFQATT and CDR2 is SNEGSKA in the germline V gene (reference sequence). CDR3 length: 13 residues. CDR3 in amino acids: CSARAVAKNIQYF.

The rearrangement joins TRBV7-3 to TRBJ2-1; TCRdb selects TRBD2, and the lack of DNA leaves this call unchecked. CDR1 and CDR2 from the germline V gene are SGHTA and FQGTGA. The CDR3 length is 15 residues. Here the CDR3 reads CASSMGLVVRDEQFF.